Listed below are T cell receptor beta chains from one sample, sequenced in a study of graft-versus-host responses after intestinal transplantation. TCRdb's copy holds only in-frame clones and misses some; the assay was immunoSEQ multiplex PCR. The sample includes 89,000 or so clones, 82% of them seen just once. These receptors' targets are unknown. The material was unstimulated CD4+ T cells sorted from spleen or lymph node cells, obtained before intestinal transplant. The receptors shown here come from a human donor who received an intestinal transplant. The CDR3 runs from the conserved cysteine through the conserved F or W. The order of the fields is D gene, J gene, CDR3 length, V gene, clone size, CDR3 protein, CDR3 DNA. The D gene is left open where the match is weak. Size is stated for part of the rows, as once, few or many counts, or as a class when the clone is expanded.

d_gene: NA
j_gene: TRBJ1-6
len: 16
v_gene: TRBV5-6
abundance: few
CDR3aa: CASSSPSTGANSPLHF
CDR3nt: TGTGCCAGCAGCTCCCCCTCGACAGGCGCCAATTCACCCCTCCACTTT

d_gene: NA
j_gene: TRBJ1-2
len: 15
v_gene: TRBV18
abundance: NA
CDR3aa: CASSPPMGAGYGYTF
CDR3nt: TGTGCCAGCTCACCACCGATGGGGGCGGGCTATGGCTACACCTTC

d_gene: TRBD1
j_gene: TRBJ1-2
len: 15
v_gene: TRBV18
abundance: NA
CDR3aa: CASSPGQGNNYGYTF
CDR3nt: TGTGCCAGCTCACCGGGACAGGGGAACAACTATGGCTACACCTTC

d_gene: NA
j_gene: TRBJ1-1
len: 12
v_gene: TRBV18
abundance: NA
CDR3aa: CASSQGGEVAFF
CDR3nt: TGTGCCAGCTCCCAAGGGGGGGAAGTAGCTTTCTTT

d_gene: TRBD2
j_gene: TRBJ2-5
len: 17
v_gene: TRBV28
abundance: NA
CDR3aa: CASTRGDPGLGGETQYF
CDR3nt: TGTGCCAGCACCCGAGGGGATCCGGGACTAGGGGGAGAGACCCAGTACTTC

d_gene: TRBD2
j_gene: TRBJ2-5
len: 13
v_gene: TRBV30
abundance: NA
CDR3aa: CAMDSSGAETQYF
CDR3nt: TGTGCCATGGACTCTAGCGGGGCGGAGACCCAGTACTTC

d_gene: NA
j_gene: TRBJ2-1
len: 15
v_gene: TRBV5-1
abundance: NA
CDR3aa: CASSLVDRINNEQFF
CDR3nt: TGCGCCAGCAGCTTGGTGGACAGAATTAACAATGAGCAGTTCTTC

d_gene: TRBD2
j_gene: TRBJ2-3
len: 17
v_gene: TRBV5-1
abundance: NA
CDR3aa: CASSLGLAGGVTDTQYF
CDR3nt: TGCGCCAGCAGCTTGGGACTAGCGGGGGGGGTCACAGATACGCAGTATTTT

d_gene: TRBD2
j_gene: TRBJ2-3
len: 14
v_gene: TRBV5-4
abundance: NA
CDR3aa: CASSHRDYTDTQYF
CDR3nt: TGTGCCAGCAGCCACCGGGACTACACAGATACGCAGTATTTT

d_gene: NA
j_gene: TRBJ2-7
len: 14
v_gene: TRBV5-1
abundance: once
CDR3aa: CASSLEPGSYEQYF
CDR3nt: TGCGCCAGCAGCTTGGAGCCGGGGTCCTACGAGCAGTACTTC

d_gene: TRBD2
j_gene: TRBJ2-5
len: 13
v_gene: TRBV4-1
abundance: NA
CDR3aa: CASSQGLAETQYF
CDR3nt: TGCGCCAGCAGCCAAGGACTAGCGGAGACCCAGTACTTC

d_gene: NA
j_gene: TRBJ2-5
len: 15
v_gene: TRBV5-1
abundance: NA
CDR3aa: CASSPPWLAQETQYF
CDR3nt: TGCGCCAGCAGCCCCCCCTGGCTAGCTCAAGAGACCCAGTACTTC

d_gene: TRBD2
j_gene: TRBJ2-2
len: 16
v_gene: TRBV5-1
abundance: NA
CDR3aa: CASSPPGLGSTGELFF
CDR3nt: TGCGCCAGCAGCCCTCCGGGACTAGGTAGCACCGGGGAGCTGTTTTTT

d_gene: TRBD1
j_gene: TRBJ2-3
len: 16
v_gene: TRBV6-1
abundance: NA
CDR3aa: CASSALTGGATDTQYF
CDR3nt: TGTGCCAGCAGTGCCCTGACAGGGGGCGCGACAGATACGCAGTATTTT

d_gene: NA
j_gene: TRBJ2-7
len: 14
v_gene: TRBV7-9
abundance: NA
CDR3aa: CASSYAGAGNEQYF
CDR3nt: TGTGCCAGCAGCTATGCGGGGGCTGGGAACGAGCAGTACTTC

d_gene: TRBD1
j_gene: TRBJ2-2
len: 13
v_gene: TRBV18
abundance: NA
CDR3aa: CASSLDRAGELFF
CDR3nt: TGTGCCAGCTCACTGGACAGGGCCGGGGAGCTGTTTTTT

d_gene: TRBD2
j_gene: TRBJ2-5
len: 16
v_gene: TRBV28
abundance: NA
CDR3aa: CASSSPGGRAGETQYF
CDR3nt: TGTGCCAGCAGTTCCCCGGGTGGGAGGGCCGGAGAGACCCAGTACTTC

d_gene: TRBD1
j_gene: TRBJ2-7
len: 12
v_gene: TRBV2
abundance: few
CDR3aa: CAGRDREYEQYF
CDR3nt: TGTGCCGGCCGGGACAGGGAATACGAGCAGTACTTC

d_gene: TRBD1
j_gene: TRBJ2-5
len: 14
v_gene: TRBV2
abundance: NA
CDR3aa: CASSEQGAGETQYF
CDR3nt: TGTGCCAGCAGTGAACAGGGGGCTGGAGAGACCCAGTACTTC

d_gene: NA
j_gene: TRBJ1-2
len: 12
v_gene: TRBV19
abundance: NA
CDR3aa: CASSDRGYGYTF
CDR3nt: TGTGCCAGTAGTGACCGGGGGTATGGCTACACCTTC

d_gene: NA
j_gene: TRBJ2-7
len: 14
v_gene: TRBV19
abundance: NA
CDR3aa: CASSIEQDSYEQYF
CDR3nt: TGTGCCAGTAGTATAGAACAGGATTCCTACGAGCAGTACTTC

d_gene: NA
j_gene: TRBJ1-1
len: 13
v_gene: TRBV6-1
abundance: NA
CDR3aa: CATSRERYTEAFF
CDR3nt: TGTGCCACCTCGCGGGAGAGGTACACTGAAGCTTTCTTT

d_gene: NA
j_gene: TRBJ1-2
len: 12
v_gene: TRBV5-6
abundance: NA
CDR3aa: CASSLRQGGDTF
CDR3nt: TGTGCCAGCAGCTTGCGGCAGGGCGGGGACACCTTC

d_gene: NA
j_gene: TRBJ2-5
len: 16
v_gene: TRBV9
abundance: NA
CDR3aa: CASSVDPASPEETQYF
CDR3nt: TGTGCCAGCAGCGTAGACCCGGCCAGCCCGGAGGAGACCCAGTACTTC

d_gene: TRBD2
j_gene: TRBJ2-7
len: 15
v_gene: TRBV6-6
abundance: NA
CDR3aa: CASSYGTSGSNEQYF
CDR3nt: TGTGCCAGCAGTTACGGGACTAGCGGGAGCAACGAGCAGTACTTC

d_gene: NA
j_gene: TRBJ1-5
len: 16
v_gene: TRBV4-1
abundance: NA
CDR3aa: CASSRSLHQGNQPQHF
CDR3nt: TGCGCCAGCAGCCGATCCCTTCATCAGGGCAATCAGCCCCAGCATTTT

d_gene: TRBD1
j_gene: TRBJ1-2
len: 15
v_gene: TRBV28
abundance: few
CDR3aa: CASRRTGGTNYGYTF
CDR3nt: TGTGCCAGCAGACGGACAGGTGGCACTAACTATGGCTACACCTTC

d_gene: NA
j_gene: TRBJ1-1
len: 18
v_gene: TRBV15
abundance: NA
CDR3aa: CATSRDMGLTGPNTEAFF
CDR3nt: TGTGCCACCAGCAGAGATATGGGGTTGACAGGTCCAAACACTGAAGCTTTCTTT

d_gene: NA
j_gene: TRBJ2-5
len: 16
v_gene: TRBV18
abundance: NA
CDR3aa: CASSPQETLAGETQYF
CDR3nt: TGTGCCAGCTCACCACAAGAGACCCTTGCGGGAGAGACCCAGTACTTC

d_gene: TRBD1
j_gene: TRBJ2-7
len: 15
v_gene: TRBV5-1
abundance: NA
CDR3aa: CASSLVAGGPYEQYF
CDR3nt: TGCGCCAGCAGCTTGGTCGCAGGGGGTCCCTACGAGCAGTACTTC

d_gene: TRBD2
j_gene: TRBJ2-1
len: 15
v_gene: TRBV11-2
abundance: NA
CDR3aa: CASSLDGGAWSEQFF
CDR3nt: TGTGCCAGCAGCTTGGACGGGGGGGCCTGGAGTGAGCAGTTCTTC

d_gene: TRBD2
j_gene: TRBJ2-3
len: 16
v_gene: TRBV5-1
abundance: NA
CDR3aa: CASSLGPSGVTDTQYF
CDR3nt: TGCGCCAGCAGCTTGGGGCCTAGCGGCGTCACAGATACGCAGTATTTT

d_gene: TRBD2
j_gene: TRBJ2-5
len: 15
v_gene: TRBV7-9
abundance: NA
CDR3aa: CASRGGGTSPETQYF
CDR3nt: TGTGCCAGCAGGGGGGGCGGGACTAGCCCCGAGACCCAGTACTTC

d_gene: TRBD2
j_gene: TRBJ2-5
len: 18
v_gene: TRBV15
abundance: NA
CDR3aa: CATSRDRRTSGLQETQYF
CDR3nt: TGTGCCACCAGCAGAGATCGACGGACTAGCGGCCTCCAAGAGACCCAGTACTTC

d_gene: NA
j_gene: TRBJ1-3
len: 16
v_gene: TRBV10-2
abundance: NA
CDR3aa: CASSFFSGYSGNTIYF
CDR3nt: TGCGCCAGCAGTTTTTTCTCCGGTTACTCTGGAAACACCATATATTTT

d_gene: TRBD2
j_gene: TRBJ2-5
len: 14
v_gene: TRBV5-1
abundance: NA
CDR3aa: CASSGSGGQETQYF
CDR3nt: TGCGCCAGCAGCGGTAGCGGGGGTCAAGAGACCCAGTACTTC

d_gene: TRBD2
j_gene: TRBJ2-2
len: 18
v_gene: TRBV9
abundance: NA
CDR3aa: CASSVALAGLAGGGELFF
CDR3nt: TGTGCCAGCAGCGTAGCCCTGGCGGGGCTAGCGGGGGGAGGGGAGCTGTTTTTT

d_gene: NA
j_gene: TRBJ1-6
len: 13
v_gene: TRBV7-6
abundance: NA
CDR3aa: CASSLNRDSPLHF
CDR3nt: TGTGCCAGCAGCTTAAACAGGGATTCACCCCTCCACTTT

d_gene: TRBD2
j_gene: TRBJ2-2
len: 18
v_gene: TRBV11-3
abundance: NA
CDR3aa: CASSLEASGSRWTGELFF
CDR3nt: TGTGCCAGCAGCTTAGAGGCTAGCGGGAGTCGGTGGACCGGGGAGCTGTTTTTT

d_gene: TRBD1
j_gene: TRBJ2-2
len: 16
v_gene: TRBV28
abundance: NA
CDR3aa: CASSLSPGQGGGELFF
CDR3nt: TGTGCCAGCAGTTTATCCCCGGGACAGGGCGGCGGGGAGCTGTTTTTT

d_gene: TRBD1
j_gene: TRBJ2-5
len: 15
v_gene: TRBV28
abundance: NA
CDR3aa: CASSLEQGAGETQYF
CDR3nt: TGTGCCAGCAGTTTAGAACAGGGGGCGGGAGAGACCCAGTACTTC

d_gene: NA
j_gene: TRBJ1-1
len: 12
v_gene: TRBV2
abundance: NA
CDR3aa: CARGGMNTEAFF
CDR3nt: TGTGCCAGAGGGGGAATGAACACTGAAGCTTTCTTT

d_gene: TRBD2
j_gene: TRBJ2-7
len: 17
v_gene: TRBV5-1
abundance: NA
CDR3aa: CASSLGGREGHSYEQYF
CDR3nt: TGCGCCAGCAGCTTGGGAGGGCGGGAGGGCCACTCCTACGAGCAGTACTTC

d_gene: TRBD2
j_gene: TRBJ2-6
len: 18
v_gene: TRBV5-1
abundance: few
CDR3aa: CASSPGLAGASGANVLTF
CDR3nt: TGCGCCAGCAGCCCCGGACTAGCGGGGGCCTCTGGGGCCAACGTCCTGACTTTC

d_gene: TRBD2
j_gene: TRBJ2-7
len: 15
v_gene: TRBV7-9
abundance: NA
CDR3aa: CASSSGLASRYEQYF
CDR3nt: TGTGCCAGCAGCTCGGGACTAGCGAGTCGGTACGAGCAGTACTTC

d_gene: NA
j_gene: TRBJ2-5
len: 14
v_gene: TRBV10-3
abundance: NA
CDR3aa: CAISELLAEETQYF
CDR3nt: TGTGCCATCAGTGAGTTACTAGCCGAAGAGACCCAGTACTTC